The 21 T cell receptor beta chains below all came from one sample that was sequenced in a study of cytotoxic CD8 clonotypes in ibrutinib-treated CLL. Only in-frame clones appear in the TCRdb table, and some are missing; sequencing was by immunoSEQ multiplex PCR. The table has about 330,000 clones, roughly 70% seen once. The material was PBMCs, obtained after 36 months of ibrutinib treatment. The receptors here all came from a human donor with chronic lymphocytic leukemia.

This clone appeared once. The chain uses TRBV15 and TRBJ2-3; D gene unclear. Deletions cut 0 bases from V and 0 bases from J, with 13 bases between. The CDR3 is made up of 17 amino acids. CDR1 is LNHNV, CDR2 YYDKDF, per germline (reference sequence). The CDR3 sequence: CATSRDAWIASTDTQYF. CDR3 in DNA: TGTGCCACCAGCAGAGATGCGTGGATTGCTAGCACAGATACGCAGTATTTT. The whole variable domain, filled in from reference TRBV15 and TRBJ2-3, reads DAMVIQNPRYQVTQFGKPVTLSCSQTLNHNVMYWYQQKSSQAPKLLFHYYDKDFNNEADTPDNFQSRRPNTSFCFLDIRSPGLGDTAMYLCATSRDAWIASTDTQYFGPGTRLTVL.

V is TRBV15 and J is TRBJ2-7; tentatively, D is TRBD1 or TRBD2 (5 bases each). The length of the CDR3 is 15 residues. Germline CDR1 LNHNV, CDR2 YYDKDF (reference sequence). V lost 0 bases to trimming and J lost 6 bases, with 15 bases between them. The CDR3 is CATSRDRRAGTEQYF. Here the CDR3 DNA reads TGTGCCACCAGCAGAGATAGAAGGGCAGGGACCGAGCAGTACTTC.

This sequence joins TRBV4-1 and TRBJ2-7; 7 nucleotides line up with TRBD1. This CDR3 contains 13 residues. J lost 7 bases, V lost 8 bases, and 11 bases had no gene match. CDR1 and CDR2 (germline): MGHRA, YSYEKL. As DNA, the CDR3 is TGCGCCAGCGCTTACGACAGGGCCCTAGAGCAGTACTTC. Protein sequence: CASAYDRALEQYF.

The chain uses TRBV6-1 and TRBJ1-5; TRBD1 agrees at 7 bases. The CDR3 length is 14 residues. Germline V CDR1 and CDR2: MNHNS, SASEGT. Trimming cost V 1 base and J 7 bases; bases outside gene matches: 4. CDR3 in DNA: TGTGCCAGCAGTGAAGTTAGAGGGGGCCAGCCCCAGCATTTT. Amino acids: CASSEVRGGQPQHF.

The rearrangement joins TRBV7-2 to TRBJ2-7; D gene ambiguous. Germline CDR1 is SGHTA and CDR2 is FQGNSA. This CDR3 has 13 residues. V was clipped by 1 base and J by 7 bases, with 11 bases between them. The CDR3 protein is CASSLESGQEQYF. The CDR3 region has the DNA TGTGCCAGCAGCTTAGAATCTGGGCAAGAGCAGTACTTC.

The V call is TRBV7-3, the J call TRBJ2-3, with 8 bases identical to TRBD2. V lost 5 bases and J lost 6; bases outside the gene matches: 10. The CDR3 contains 15 residues. The germline gives CDR1 SGHTA, CDR2 FQGTGA. CDR3 sequence: CASSMTSARADTQYF. As DNA, the CDR3 is TGTGCCAGCAGCATGACTAGCGCGCGGGCGGATACGCAGTATTTT.

The J gene is TRBJ1-2, the V gene TRBV4-1; tentatively, D is TRBD1 (6 bases). V was pared by 0 bases and J by 1 base, with 15 bases between. The V gene's germline CDR1 is MGHRA and CDR2 YSYEKL. This CDR3 has 17 amino acids. The CDR3 nucleotides are TGCGCCAGCAGCCAAGATAGGGGGGTGGTGTATAACTATGGCTACACCTTC. Translating it yields CASSQDRGVVYNYGYTF.

This sequence joins TRBV10-3 and TRBJ2-2; a possible D gene is TRBD1 (5 bases). The CDR3 has 11 residues. Germline CDR1 ENHRY, CDR2 SYGVKD. Deletions cut 11 bases from V and 7 bases from J, with 11 bases between. In DNA, the CDR3 is TGTGCCGTATGGGGCGTCGGGGAGCTGTTTTTT. Protein product: CAVWGVGELFF.

This rearrangement joins TRBV2 to TRBJ2-6; TRBD1 agrees at 12 bases. After removal of 2 bases from V and 2 bases from J, the junction contained 4 bases not matched to a gene. CDR1 and CDR2 from the germline V gene are SNHLY and FYNNEI. CDR3 length equals 18 residues. Here the CDR3 reads CASSETGQGAAGANVLTF. CDR3 DNA sequence: TGTGCCAGCAGTGAAACGGGACAGGGGGCTGCTGGGGCCAACGTCCTGACTTTC.

The chain links TRBV30 to TRBJ1-5; D is undetermined. CDR1 and CDR2 from the germline V gene are GTSNPN and SVGIG (reference sequence). V dropped 0 bases and J dropped 0 bases, with 21 bases sitting between them. This CDR3 spans 19 amino acids. In nucleotides, the CDR3 is TGTGCCTGGAGTGTAAGTGGACCCCTGAGACCTTATAGCAATCAGCCCCAGCATTTT. Its protein product is CAWSVSGPLRPYSNQPQHF.

J is TRBJ1-1 and V is TRBV7-2; no reliable D call. V shed 5 bases and J shed 5 bases, with 21 bases lying between them. Per the germline V gene, CDR1 is SGHTA and CDR2 is FQGNSA. The CDR3 spans 16 residues. The CDR3 sequence: CASSVTSRPTGTEAFF. CDR3 DNA sequence: TGTGCCAGCAGCGTCACAAGCCGGCCAACTGGGACTGAAGCTTTCTTT. The variable domain in full, with the rest retrieved from reference TRBV7-2 and TRBJ1-1, is GAGVSQSPSNKVTEKGKDVELRCDPISGHTALYWYRQSLGQGLEFLIYFQGNSAPDKSGLPSDRFSAERTGGSVSTLTIQRTQQEDSAVYLCASSVTSRPTGTEAFFGQGTRLTVV.

The V call is TRBV29-1, the J call TRBJ1-2, with D unresolved. Germline CDR1 reads SQVTM; CDR2 reads ANQGSEA. Trimming pared 4 bases from V and 10 bases from J, leaving 19 bases between. The CDR3 has 13 residues. CDR3 protein: CSVGARLRPFYTF. CDR3 coding DNA: TGCAGCGTTGGTGCCCGTCTCCGCCCCTTCTACACCTTC. The whole variable domain, remainder taken from reference TRBV29-1 and TRBJ1-2, is SAVISQKPSRDICQRGTSLTIQCQVDSQVTMMFWYRQQPGQSLTLIATANQGSEATYESGFVIDKFPISRPNLTFSTLTVSNMSPEDSSIYLCSVGARLRPFYTFGSGTRLTVV.

V usage is TRBV4-1 and J usage is TRBJ2-3; 7 nucleotides align to TRBD1. Germline CDR1 reads MGHRA; CDR2 reads YSYEKL. V was pared by 3 bases and J by 3 bases, with 18 bases of the junction left unmatched. This CDR3 is 19 amino acids long. The DNA for the CDR3 is TGCGCCAGCAGCCATAGGACAGGACTGAGTCAGAGAGGGACAGATACGCAGTATTTT. Protein sequence: CASSHRTGLSQRGTDTQYF.

This clone was detected only a few times. The chain carries TRBV14 and TRBJ1-4; D is unclear. Germline CDR1 is SGHDN and CDR2 is FVKESK. This CDR3 comprises 15 residues. Trimming left V 6 bases short and J 0 bases short, with 11 bases between. The CDR3 loop is CASSKGDSTNEKLFF. The DNA of the CDR3 is TGTGCCAGCAGTAAAGGAGATTCAACTAATGAAAAACTGTTTTTT.

The chain is built from TRBV5-4 and TRBJ1-2; D is possibly TRBD1 (5 bases). Trimming pared 3 bases from V and 3 bases from J, leaving 18 bases between. The germline CDR1 and CDR2 sequences are SGHNT and YYREEE (reference sequence). This CDR3 spans 16 amino acids. In DNA form, the CDR3 reads TGTGCCAGCAGCTCCGGCGGGTCGGGGGTGGACTATGGCTACACCTTC. Amino acids: CASSSGGSGVDYGYTF.

The V call is TRBV9, the J call TRBJ2-5; D may match TRBD1 or TRBD2 (5 bases each). The germline gives CDR1 SGDLS, CDR2 YYNGEE. Trimming stripped 4 bases from V and 7 bases from J, with 14 bases between. This CDR3 comprises 13 residues. CDR3 in DNA: TGTGCCAGCAGCCAAGAGGGGTCAGGGACCCAGTACTTC. Translated, it gives CASSQEGSGTQYF.

This clone was counted a single time. The CDR3 DNA reads as TGTGCCAGCAGCTTCAGTTTCGGGCCCGCGTACTATGGCTACACCTTC. Protein product: CASSFSFGPAYYGYTF. This chain uses TRBV5-6 with TRBJ1-2; no clear D. From germline, CDR1 is SGHDT and CDR2 YYEEEE. V was clipped by 2 bases and J by 3 bases, with 17 bases between them. This CDR3 is 16 amino acids long.

The chain carries TRBV28 and TRBJ2-3, with a weak D call TRBD1 (5 bases). The CDR3 loop spans 12 amino acids. The germline V gene has CDR1 MDHEN and CDR2 SYDVKM. Trimming removed 6 bases from V and 4 bases from J, with 8 bases in between. CDR3 DNA sequence: TGTGCCAGCAGCCCCAGGGCAGATACGCAGTATTTT. As protein: CASSPRADTQYF.

The chain has TRBV11-2 and TRBJ1-1, with D uncertain. Germline CDR1 is SGHAT and CDR2 is FQNNGV. Trimming stripped 0 bases from V and 8 bases from J, with 10 bases between. This CDR3 has 13 amino acids. This CDR3 reads CASSLDYGREAFF. The CDR3 bases are TGTGCCAGCAGCTTAGATTACGGCCGGGAAGCTTTCTTT. The complete variable domain, with remaining parts taken from reference TRBV11-2 and TRBJ1-1, reads EAGVAQSPRYKIIEKRQSVAFWCNPISGHATLYWYQQILGQGPKLLIQFQNNGVVDDSQLPKDRFSAERLKGVDSTLKIQPAKLEDSAVYLCASSLDYGREAFFGQGTRLTVV.

This clone was found once. The rearrangement uses TRBV5-1 and TRBJ1-1, with 11 bases aligning to TRBD1. Germline V gives CDR1 SGHRS, CDR2 YFSETQ. The V segment lost 2 bases and the J segment 0 bases; nucleotides outside the gene matches: 24. The CDR3 is made up of 23 amino acids. The CDR3 nucleotides read TGCGCCAGCAGCTTCAGTTGGGGGACAGGGGGATATTTGGACCTTTTTTTGAACACTGAAGCTTTCTTT. It encodes CASSFSWGTGGYLDLFLNTEAFF. Looking up the rest from reference TRBV5-1 and TRBJ1-1 gives the full variable domain: KAGVTQTPRYLIKTRGQQVTLSCSPISGHRSVSWYQQTPGQGLQFLFEYFSETQRNKGNFPGRFSGRQFSNSRSEMNVSTLELGDSALYLCASSFSWGTGGYLDLFLNTEAFFGQGTRLTVV.

This clone has only a few counts. The CDR3 loop is CASSLDAGTDYNEQFF. CDR3 bases: TGCGCCAGCAGCTTGGACGCGGGGACGGATTACAATGAGCAGTTCTTC. V usage is TRBV5-1 and J usage is TRBJ2-1, with D possibly matching TRBD2 (6 bases). V lost 0 bases and J 4 bases, leaving 14 bases between the germline ends. CDR1 SGHRS and CDR2 YFSETQ come from the germline V gene. This CDR3 has 16 amino acids.